This T cell receptor beta chain was obtained from a study of regulatory T cells in long-lasting Graves disease. Stated time point: newly diagnosed GD, antithyroid drugs for less than 3 months. The TCR library was made from RNA extracted from PBMCs. CDR3 regions were amplified by Arm-PCR using iRepertoire HTBI primers to build TCR beta libraries. TCRdb reanalysed the multiplex PCR reads using MiXCR and keeps one entry per CDR3 protein. Of 200,000 to 250,000 distinct CDR3 sequences detected, around 18% appear once; the ten largest clones hold approximately 24%. The V segment lost 5 bases and the J segment 5 bases; nucleotides outside the gene matches: 4. From germline, CDR1 is LGHNT and CDR2 FRNRAP. The CDR3 is made up of 14 amino acids.

This TCR came from a female donor with Graves disease. This chain connects TRBV12-5 to TRBJ2-3; 10 bases match TRBD1. The specimen was peripheral blood mononuclear cells (PBMCs), collected at new diagnosis, from a patient treated with antithyroid drugs. CDR3 in amino acids: CASGPGQGEDTQYF. The DNA of the CDR3 is TGTGCTAGTGGTCCTGGACAGGGGGAAGATACGCAGTATTTT.